This TCR beta chain is from a study of regulatory T cells in long-lasting Graves disease. The study's findings and limits: There were preferences for TRBV28, TRBJ1-2 and TRBJ2-5 in persistent disease.

Building of the TCR beta libraries involved iRepertoire HTBI primers and Arm-PCR of CDR3 regions. TCRdb independently ran MiXCR on the multiplex PCR reads; one entry per CDR3 protein. The sample contains hundreds of thousands of distinct CDR3 sequences, 16% of which appear only once. With regard to this clonotype: No antigen is known for it.

Per germline, CDR1 LGHDT and CDR2 YNNKEL (reference sequence). Trimming cost V 0 bases and J 7 bases; bases outside gene matches: 4. The CDR3 contains 15 residues. The time point denotes: newly diagnosed GD, antithyroid drugs for less than 3 months. TCR sequences were obtained from RNA taken from PBMCs. The data were also submitted as part of a second study, on T cells in Graves' hyperthyroidism and ophthalmopathy. This second study says: Each diagnosis drew on symptoms, thyroxine, TRAb, thyroid ultrasound and orbital computed tomography findings. Most expanded thyroid clonotypes above 0.001 recurred in blood.

This specimen was peripheral blood mononuclear cells (PBMCs), taken at new diagnosis, from a patient treated with antithyroid drugs. The source of this sequence is a woman in her twenties or thirties with Graves disease. The chain has TRBV3-1 and TRBJ2-2; TRBD2 agrees at 8 bases. CDR3 sequence reads: CASSQEGAGVGELFF. CDR3 bases: TGTGCCAGCAGCCAAGAAGGAGCGGGAGTCGGGGAGCTGTTTTTT.